This is a list of T cell receptor beta chains from one sample in a study of blood T cell repertoires in COVID-19. Sequenced by immunoSEQ multiplex PCR; TCRdb stores in-frame clones only, minus some. The sample has about 110,000 clones; about 80% are singletons. Sequencing was done on a sample of peripheral blood. Receptors originate from a woman aged 70-85 years with acute or convalescent COVID-19. CDR3s include the opening cysteine and the closing phenylalanine or tryptophan.

J gene,V gene,CDR3 protein
TRBJ1-4,TRBV27,CASSGTPNIEKLFF
TRBJ1-1,TRBV27,CASSLNQAGTEAFF
TRBJ1-1,TRBV19,CASSTGQGRRSTEAFF
TRBJ2-3,TRBV3-1/TRBV3-2,CASSQAGRDTDTQYF
TRBJ2-2,TRBV27,CASSRLAGRSGGELFF
TRBJ2-5,TRBV5-1,CASSPSALLAGGKETQYF
TRBJ2-2,TRBV7-6,CASSLAPPGTRGTGELFF
TRBJ1-2,TRBV28,CASSFSGQGKGYTF
TRBJ2-5,TRBV5-1,CASRPTGQETQYF
TRBJ1-5,TRBV19,CASSIRTVSNQPQHF
TRBJ2-3,TRBV7-2,CASSLSPTSGLYTDTQYF
TRBJ2-4,TRBV19,CASNQGGGRNIQYF
TRBJ2-2,TRBV9,CASSVVTSGGTGELFF
TRBJ1-3,TRBV6-4,CARRGSGPGNTIYF
TRBJ1-4,TRBV7-9,CASTDAVRHEKLFF
TRBJ2-3,TRBV7-3,CASSPGLATDTQYF
TRBJ2-3,TRBV19,CASRGQSASTDTQYF
TRBJ1-1,TRBV21-1,CASSKAFGRLMNTEAFF
TRBJ1-5,TRBV10-2,CASSDRVWNQPQHF
TRBJ1-5,TRBV19,CASSDKWGSNQPQHF
TRBJ1-5,TRBV28,CASSFEGARQPQHF
TRBJ2-1,TRBV11-3,CASTQNHEQFF
TRBJ2-3,TRBV6-4,CASSRDGGRADTQYF
TRBJ1-5,TRBV5-8,CASSLYGRGGSNQPQHF
TRBJ2-1,TRBV9,CASSVGTMYNEQFF
TRBJ1-1,TRBV27,CASSLVRDRGEAFF
TRBJ1-1,TRBV7-2,CASSSARTGIGEAFF
TRBJ2-3,TRBV28,CASRGGSADTQYF
TRBJ2-2,TRBV29-1,CSVLKTRANTGELFF
TRBJ2-1,TRBV4-1,CASSQPTGGGRTYNEQFF
TRBJ1-5,TRBV19,CASRAPGGQGHQPQHF
TRBJ1-5,TRBV27,CASSSRDRGTQPQHF
TRBJ2-1,TRBV6-4,CASSEVGGDDNEQFF
TRBJ2-6,TRBV3-1/TRBV3-2,CASSQASGSGANVLTF
TRBJ1-2,TRBV27,CASSLYPPHIVGQTNYGYTF
TRBJ2-2,TRBV7-7,CASSPGLATGKRNTGELFF
TRBJ1-5,TRBV28,CASSYGQGYSNQPQHF
TRBJ2-3,TRBV5-1,CASSFPGSSDTQYF
TRBJ1-2,TRBV7-9,CASSLVGQGSYGYTF
TRBJ2-5,TRBV3-1/TRBV3-2,CASSQGGLGAQETQYF
TRBJ2-5,TRBV5-1,CASSGDSQETQYF
TRBJ2-1,TRBV6-2/TRBV6-3,CASSYSWTSGYNEQFF
TRBJ2-5,TRBV5-6,CASSLGRFQETQYF
TRBJ1-3,TRBV3-1/TRBV3-2,CASSPTEGMRNTIYF
TRBJ2-7,TRBV2,CANRGLAGGSSSYEQYF
TRBJ1-2,TRBV25-1,CASTAGGADGYTF
TRBJ2-7,TRBV7-8,CASSVTGSANYEQYF
TRBJ1-1,TRBV10-1,CASRDRGEITEAFF
TRBJ1-4,TRBV7-9,CASSSSATNEKLFF
TRBJ2-1,TRBV19,CASGIYNEQFF